The clone carrying this T cell receptor (beta chain) was seen ten or more times. The data were obtained in a study of T cells in Graves' hyperthyroidism and ophthalmopathy. The ends were cut back, 3 bases at V and 0 bases at J, with 12 bases in the middle. The CDR3 extends over 15 amino acids. Germline V gene lookup returns CDR1 MNHNS and CDR2 SASEGT. It was RNA transcripts that yielded the amplified TCR beta CDR3 regions. HTBI primers were the set used in a first-round RT-PCR of the TCR CDR3. TCRdb used MiXCR to reprocess the multiplex PCR reads, holding one entry per CDR3 protein. The table includes roughly 250,000 distinct CDR3 sequences, around 22% detected once.

The source material was blood. The V and J genes are TRBV6-1 and TRBJ2-7; tentative D call: TRBD2 (6 bases). The source of this sequence is a young man with Graves' ophthalmopathy. CDR3 bases: TGTGCCAGCAGTGAGGTGGCTAGCGTCTCCTACGAGCAGTACTTC. It encodes CASSEVASVSYEQYF.